This TCR beta chain was sequenced during a study of CD8 T cells in ankylosing spondylitis. CDR3 length: 14 residues. Germline CDR1 DFQATT, CDR2 SNEGSKA (reference sequence). The V and J ends lost 3 bases and 2 bases respectively, with 11 bases between them. This clonotype was detected many times. One entry per CDR3 protein, called by TCRdb with MiXCR from the 5' RACE reads. The sample carries under 55,000 distinct CDR3 sequences, 6% to 7.5% recorded once. Sequenced input: blood, either unsorted or a sorted T cell fraction (not recorded which). This sequence originates from a female donor with ankylosing spondylitis or in good health (not recorded which). The V call is TRBV20-1, the J call TRBJ1-5; D remains ambiguous. CDR3 protein: CSASADVGNQPQHF. The CDR3 DNA is TGCAGTGCTAGCGCTGACGTGGGCAATCAGCCCCAGCATTTT.